This TCR beta chain was observed in a study of blood T cell repertoires in COVID-19. The V gene lost 5 bases and the J gene lost 1 base, with 8 bases spanning the gap. This CDR3 has 13 amino acids. Authors' analysis steps: Amplification of reference gene primers was used by the study to estimate nucleated cell counts. TCRdb's copy holds only in-frame clones and misses some; the assay was immunoSEQ multiplex PCR. Clonal size and the V and J genes are those of that table, whereas D and trimming came from the DNA. The table shows about 90,000 clones, with roughly 90% occurring only once. Sequencing was done on a sample of peripheral blood. This chain links TRBV12-3 or TRBV12-4 with TRBJ1-2, with D possibly being TRBD1 (5 bases). This sequence originates from a human donor with active COVID-19. The donor label of this sample is uncertain. CDR3 DNA: TGTGCCAGCAGTCCAGGGATTAACTATGGCTACACCTTC. Protein: CASSPGINYGYTF.